This T cell receptor beta chain was found in a study of blood T cell repertoires in COVID-19. Study-wide context: Sites across the United States, Italy and Spain contributed samples from acute and convalescent COVID-19.

Looked up from germline, CDR1 is KGHSH and CDR2 is LQKENI. J was trimmed by 4 bases and V by 1 base; bases with no gene match: 11. This CDR3 spans 17 amino acids. In this sample, this clone turned up a few times. How the authors handled the data: Quantification of nucleated cells was approximated via reference gene primer amplification. Clones were read by immunoSEQ multiplex PCR, and TCRdb kept only the in-frame ones, dropping some. The DNA gave D and trimming, while V, J and clone size come from that table. The table has about 150,000 clones, roughly 89% seen once. The receptor's source is a man between 45 and 60 years old with acute or convalescent COVID-19. The gene calls are TRBV18 and TRBJ2-5; 8 bases align to TRBD1. Sequencing was performed on peripheral blood. This chain's CDR3 is CASSPQTGAGQGETQYF. Written as DNA, the CDR3 is TGTGCCAGCTCACCACAGACAGGGGCCGGCCAAGGAGAGACCCAGTACTTC.